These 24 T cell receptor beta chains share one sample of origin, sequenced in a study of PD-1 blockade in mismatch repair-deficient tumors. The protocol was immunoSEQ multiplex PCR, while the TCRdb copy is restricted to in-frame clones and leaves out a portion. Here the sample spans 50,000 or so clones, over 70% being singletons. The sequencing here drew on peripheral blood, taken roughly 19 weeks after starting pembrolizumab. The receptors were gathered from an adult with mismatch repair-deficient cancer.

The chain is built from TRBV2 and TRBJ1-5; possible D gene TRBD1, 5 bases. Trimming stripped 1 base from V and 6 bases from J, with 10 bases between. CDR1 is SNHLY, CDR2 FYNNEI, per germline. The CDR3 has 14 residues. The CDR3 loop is CASSEGGEVQPQHF. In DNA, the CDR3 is TGTGCCAGCAGTGAAGGGGGGGAGGTTCAGCCCCAGCATTTT. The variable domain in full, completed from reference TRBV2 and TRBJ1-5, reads EPEVTQTPSHQVTQMGQEVILRCVPISNHLYFYWYRQILGQKVEFLVSFYNNEISEKSEIFDDQFSVERPDGSNFTLKIRSTKLEDSAMYFCASSEGGEVQPQHFGDGTRLSIL.

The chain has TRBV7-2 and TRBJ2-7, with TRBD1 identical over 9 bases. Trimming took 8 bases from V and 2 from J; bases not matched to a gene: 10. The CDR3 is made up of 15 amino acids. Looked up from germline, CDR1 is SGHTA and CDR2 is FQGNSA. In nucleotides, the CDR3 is TGTGCCAGCCGTCACTGGGACAGGGATACCTACGAGCAGTACTTC. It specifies CASRHWDRDTYEQYF.

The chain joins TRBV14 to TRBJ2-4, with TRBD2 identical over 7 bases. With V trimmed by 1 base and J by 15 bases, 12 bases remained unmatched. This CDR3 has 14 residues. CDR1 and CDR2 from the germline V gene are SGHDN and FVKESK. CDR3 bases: TGTGCCAGCAGCCAAGTCGGCGGGAGTGGAGTCTTGTACTTC. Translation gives CASSQVGGSGVLYF.

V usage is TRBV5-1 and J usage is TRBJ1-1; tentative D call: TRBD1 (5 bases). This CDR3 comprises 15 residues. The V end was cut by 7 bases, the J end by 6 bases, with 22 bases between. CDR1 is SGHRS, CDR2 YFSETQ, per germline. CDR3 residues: CASGVGVGVIAEAFF. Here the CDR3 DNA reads TGCGCCAGCGGGGTGGGGGTCGGCGTAATAGCTGAAGCTTTCTTT.

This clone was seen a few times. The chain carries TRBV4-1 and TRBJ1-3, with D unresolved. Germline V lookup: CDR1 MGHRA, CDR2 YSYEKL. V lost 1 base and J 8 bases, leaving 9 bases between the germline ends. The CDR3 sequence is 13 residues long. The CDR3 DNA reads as TGCGCCAGCAGCCAAGGAGTTTTGGACACCATATATTTT. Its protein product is CASSQGVLDTIYF.

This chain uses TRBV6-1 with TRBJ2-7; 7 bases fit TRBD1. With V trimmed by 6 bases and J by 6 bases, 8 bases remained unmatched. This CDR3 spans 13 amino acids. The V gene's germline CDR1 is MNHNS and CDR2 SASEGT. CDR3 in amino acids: CASRDGTVGEQYF. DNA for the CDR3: TGTGCCAGCAGGGACGGGACAGTAGGCGAGCAGTACTTC.

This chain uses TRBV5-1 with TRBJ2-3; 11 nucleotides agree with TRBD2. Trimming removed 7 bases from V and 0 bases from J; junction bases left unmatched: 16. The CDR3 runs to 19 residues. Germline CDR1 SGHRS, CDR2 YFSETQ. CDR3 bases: TGCGCCAGCCGTTTCACTACTAGCGGGAGAATTGGGAGCACAGATACGCAGTATTTT. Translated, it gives CASRFTTSGRIGSTDTQYF.

The DNA of the CDR3 is TGTGCCTGGAGCAGAGCGGGAGGGCTCCAAGAGACCCAGTACTTC. Translated: CAWSRAGGLQETQYF. V is TRBV30 and J is TRBJ2-5, with 10 bases fitting TRBD2. The CDR3 sequence is 15 residues long. The germline CDR1 and CDR2 sequences are GTSNPN and SVGIG (reference sequence). Trimming at V came to 3 bases and at J to 1 base, leaving 5 bases not matched to a gene.

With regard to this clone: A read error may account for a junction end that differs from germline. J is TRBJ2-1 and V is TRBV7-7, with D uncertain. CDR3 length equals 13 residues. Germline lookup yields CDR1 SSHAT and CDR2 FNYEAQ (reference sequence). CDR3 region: CASSLDLYNEQFF. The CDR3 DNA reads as TGTGCTAGCAGCTTAGACCTATACAATGAGCAGTTCTTC.

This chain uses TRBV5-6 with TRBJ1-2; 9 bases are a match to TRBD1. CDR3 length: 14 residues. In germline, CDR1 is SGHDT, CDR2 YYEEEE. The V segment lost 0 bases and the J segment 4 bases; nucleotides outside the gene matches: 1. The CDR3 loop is CASSLGGQGYGYTF. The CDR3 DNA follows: TGTGCCAGCAGCTTGGGGGGACAGGGCTATGGCTACACCTTC.

The CDR3 nucleotides read TGTGCCGGAAACGACAGGGCTGGGGAAAAACTGTTTTTT. It codes for CAGNDRAGEKLFF. This sequence joins TRBV30 and TRBJ1-4; the match to TRBD1 covers 7 bases. The CDR3 consists of 13 residues. Per germline, CDR1 GTSNPN and CDR2 SVGIG (reference sequence). The ends lost 8 bases at V and 8 bases at J; junction bases unmatched: 11.

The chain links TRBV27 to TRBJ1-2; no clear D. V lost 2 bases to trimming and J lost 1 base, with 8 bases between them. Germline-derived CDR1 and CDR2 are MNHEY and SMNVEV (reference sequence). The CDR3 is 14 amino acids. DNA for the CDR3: TGTGCCAGCAGTTTAAAACCGATTAACTATGGCTACACCTTC. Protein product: CASSLKPINYGYTF.

Written as DNA, the CDR3 is TGTGCCAGCAGCTCCAGCGGGAAGGCGCGGTTCTTC. It encodes CASSSSGKARFF. The chain couples TRBV7-2 to TRBJ2-1, with 7 bases matching TRBD2. CDR1 SGHTA and CDR2 FQGNSA come from the germline V gene. The CDR3 consists of 12 residues. J gave up 15 bases and V 4 bases, and 9 bases lay outside the gene matches.

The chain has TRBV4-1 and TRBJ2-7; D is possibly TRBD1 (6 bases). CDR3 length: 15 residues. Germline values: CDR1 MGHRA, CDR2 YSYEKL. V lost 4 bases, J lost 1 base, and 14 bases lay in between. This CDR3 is CASSRQQGESYEQYF. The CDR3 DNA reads TGCGCCAGCAGCCGACAACAGGGTGAATCCTACGAGCAGTACTTC.

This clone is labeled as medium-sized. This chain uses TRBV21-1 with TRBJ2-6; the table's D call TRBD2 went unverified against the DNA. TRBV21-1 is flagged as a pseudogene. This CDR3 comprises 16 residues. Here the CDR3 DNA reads TGTGCCAGCAAACCACTAGCTCGAACTGGGGCCAACGTCCTGACTTTC. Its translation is CASKPLARTGANVLTF.

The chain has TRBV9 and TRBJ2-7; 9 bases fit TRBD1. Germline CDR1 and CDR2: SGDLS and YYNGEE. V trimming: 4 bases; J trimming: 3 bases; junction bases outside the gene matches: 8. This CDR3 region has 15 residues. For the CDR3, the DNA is TGTGCCAGCAGCACCGGGACAGGGAGTAGCTACGAGCAGTACTTC. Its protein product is CASSTGTGSSYEQYF.

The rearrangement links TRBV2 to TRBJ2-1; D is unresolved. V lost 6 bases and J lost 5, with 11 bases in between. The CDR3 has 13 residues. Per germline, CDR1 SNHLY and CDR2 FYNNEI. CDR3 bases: TGTGCCAGCAGCGCCGACTTTAACAATGAGCAGTTCTTC. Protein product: CASSADFNNEQFF.

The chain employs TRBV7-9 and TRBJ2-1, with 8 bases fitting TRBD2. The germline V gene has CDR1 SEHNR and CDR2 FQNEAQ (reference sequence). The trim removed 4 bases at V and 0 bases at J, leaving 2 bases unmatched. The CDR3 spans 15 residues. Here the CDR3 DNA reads TGTGCCAGCAGCTATAGCGGGAACTCCTACAATGAGCAGTTCTTC. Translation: CASSYSGNSYNEQFF.

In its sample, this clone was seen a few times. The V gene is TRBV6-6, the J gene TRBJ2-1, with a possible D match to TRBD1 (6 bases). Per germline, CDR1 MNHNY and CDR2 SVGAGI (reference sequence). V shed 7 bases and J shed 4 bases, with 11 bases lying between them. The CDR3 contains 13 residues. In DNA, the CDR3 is TGTGCCAGCAAAGCGGACAGTTACAATGAGCAGTTCTTC. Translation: CASKADSYNEQFF.

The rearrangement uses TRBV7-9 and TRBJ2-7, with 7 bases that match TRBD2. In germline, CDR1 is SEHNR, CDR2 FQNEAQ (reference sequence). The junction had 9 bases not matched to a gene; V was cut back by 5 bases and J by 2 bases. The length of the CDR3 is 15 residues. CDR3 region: CASSGGDGQTYEQYF. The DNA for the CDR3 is TGTGCCAGCAGCGGGGGGGACGGTCAGACCTACGAGCAGTACTTC.

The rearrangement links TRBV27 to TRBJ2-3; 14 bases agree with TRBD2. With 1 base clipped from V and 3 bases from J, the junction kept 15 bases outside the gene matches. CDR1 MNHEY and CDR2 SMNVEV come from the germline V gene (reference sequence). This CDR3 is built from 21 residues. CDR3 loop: CASSLWGPTKGTSGRTDTQYF. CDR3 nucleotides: TGTGCCAGCAGTTTATGGGGCCCGACCAAAGGGACTAGCGGGAGAACAGATACGCAGTATTTT.

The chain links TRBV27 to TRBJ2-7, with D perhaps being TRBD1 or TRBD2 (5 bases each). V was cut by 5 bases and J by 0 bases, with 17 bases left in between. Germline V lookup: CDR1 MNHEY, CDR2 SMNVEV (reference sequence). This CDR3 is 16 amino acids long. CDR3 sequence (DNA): TGTGCCAGCAGTGCCTCCGGGACCCAGACCTCCTACGAGCAGTACTTC. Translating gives CASSASGTQTSYEQYF.

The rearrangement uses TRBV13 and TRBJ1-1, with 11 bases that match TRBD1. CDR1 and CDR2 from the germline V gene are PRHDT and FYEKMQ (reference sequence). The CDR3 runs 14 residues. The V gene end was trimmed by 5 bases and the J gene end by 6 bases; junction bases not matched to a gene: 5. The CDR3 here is CASSPRTGGSEAFF. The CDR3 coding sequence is TGTGCCAGCAGCCCCCGGACAGGGGGCTCTGAAGCTTTCTTT.

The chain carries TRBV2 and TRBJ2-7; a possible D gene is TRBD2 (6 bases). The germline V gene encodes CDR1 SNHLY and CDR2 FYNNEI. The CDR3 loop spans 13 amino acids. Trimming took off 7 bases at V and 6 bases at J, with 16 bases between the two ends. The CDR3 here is CASTFLAAGEQYF. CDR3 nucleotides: TGTGCCAGCACCTTCTTAGCGGCCGGCGAGCAGTACTTC.